What follows are 29 T cell receptor beta chains derived from one specimen sequenced in a study of shared clonotypes between healthy human individuals. Clones were read by immunoSEQ multiplex PCR, and TCRdb kept only the in-frame ones, dropping some. The data show 2 million to 2.5 million clones, around 93% seen once. The source material was naive CD4+ T cells from PBMCs. Subset indicated: CD45RA+ positively selected. These receptors originate from a man aged 18 to 30 in good health. Some clones in this sample may be carry-over from other donors' samples.

This sequence joins TRBV7-8 and TRBJ2-1; TRBD2 matches 12 bases. Trimming cost V 5 bases and J 5 bases; bases outside gene matches: 10. This CDR3 is 17 amino acids long. Germline lookup yields CDR1 SGHVS and CDR2 FQNEAQ. The CDR3 DNA sequence: TGTGCCAGCAGCCCCCTTGTGACTAGCGGGAGAAACAATGAGCAGTTCTTC. This gives the protein CASSPLVTSGRNNEQFF.

The chain carries TRBV5-4 and TRBJ2-1; D might be TRBD2 (5 bases). V shed 4 bases and J shed 7 bases, with 15 bases lying between them. Germline V gives CDR1 SGHNT, CDR2 YYREEE (reference sequence). The CDR3 loop spans 14 amino acids. CDR3 DNA sequence: TGTGCCAGCAGCACCGCGGAGGCTAGGAATGAGCAGTTCTTC. Translation: CASSTAEARNEQFF.

V gene TRBV2 combines with J gene TRBJ1-1; 8 bases are shared with TRBD1. V shed 6 bases and J 0 bases; nucleotides not matched to a gene: 6. CDR1 is SNHLY, CDR2 FYNNEI, per germline. This CDR3 comprises 15 residues. In nucleotides, the CDR3 is TGTGCCAGCAGGAAGACAGGGGCCCTGAACACTGAAGCTTTCTTT. Its protein is CASRKTGALNTEAFF. Based on the CDR3 plus reference TRBV2 and TRBJ1-1, the full variable domain is EPEVTQTPSHQVTQMGQEVILRCVPISNHLYFYWYRQILGQKVEFLVSFYNNEISEKSEIFDDQFSVERPDGSNFTLKIRSTKLEDSAMYFCASRKTGALNTEAFFGQGTRLTVV.

Comment on this clone: Other DNA sequences from this sample encode an identical CDR3 as well. This chain connects TRBV4-1 to TRBJ2-7, with unresolved D. Trimming cost V 4 bases and J 1 base, with 11 bases left between them. This CDR3 region has 14 residues. Germline loops: CDR1 MGHRA, CDR2 YSYEKL. The CDR3 sequence is CASSRPGQSYEQYF. CDR3 sequence (DNA): TGCGCCAGCAGCCGACCCGGGCAGTCCTACGAGCAGTACTTC.

The chain recombines TRBV7-6 with TRBJ2-7, with 7 bases that match TRBD2. The CDR3 extends over 13 amino acids. V was pared by 1 base and J by 5 bases, with 2 bases of the junction left unmatched. From germline, CDR1 is SGHVS and CDR2 FNYEAQ. Written as DNA, the CDR3 is TGTGCCAGCAGCTTAGGACTAGCTGACGAGCAGTACTTC. It encodes CASSLGLADEQYF.

The V call is TRBV27, the J call TRBJ1-2, with a weak D call TRBD1 (5 bases). The V end lost 5 bases, the J end lost 4 bases, and 11 bases lay between the germline ends. CDR1 is MNHEY and CDR2 is SMNVEV in the germline V gene (reference sequence). The CDR3 consists of 13 residues. The CDR3 protein is CASSRWGSYGYTF. The CDR3 DNA reads as TGTGCCAGCAGTCGTTGGGGGTCCTATGGCTACACCTTC.

The rearrangement joins TRBV5-1 to TRBJ2-7; TRBD1 matches 11 bases. V was clipped by 4 bases and J by 5 bases; unmatched bases: 5. The CDR3 loop spans 14 amino acids. Germline loops: CDR1 SGHRS, CDR2 YFSETQ. DNA for the CDR3: TGCGCCAGCAGCCCGCCGGGACAGGGGGACGAGCAGTACTTC. This codes for CASSPPGQGDEQYF.

The rearrangement uses TRBV27 and TRBJ2-7, with a possible D match to TRBD1 (6 bases). Germline loops: CDR1 MNHEY, CDR2 SMNVEV (reference sequence). The V gene lost 0 bases and the J gene lost 6 bases, with 12 bases spanning the gap. The CDR3 is 14 residues long. CDR3 coding DNA: TGTGCCAGCAGTTTATCCAGGGGAATCATCGAGCAGTACTTC. It is translated as CASSLSRGIIEQYF.

The CDR3 sequence is CASSFSPTRSGGETQYF. The DNA for the CDR3 is TGTGCCAGCAGCTTCTCCCCGACTAGATCGGGAGGGGAGACCCAGTACTTC. This rearrangement joins TRBV7-2 to TRBJ2-5; 8 bases line up with TRBD2. J gave up 5 bases and V 3 bases, and 14 bases lay outside the gene matches. Germline-derived CDR1 and CDR2 are SGHTA and FQGNSA. CDR3 size: 17 residues.

The genes are TRBV4-2 and TRBJ2-5; D might be TRBD2 (6 bases). The germline V gene encodes CDR1 LGHNA and CDR2 YNFKEQ. CDR3 length: 14 amino acids. The V gene lost 1 base and the J gene lost 5 bases, with 11 bases spanning the gap. The CDR3 nucleotides are TGTGCCAGCAGCCAAGGGACGGCGGGGGAGACCCAGTACTTC. Protein: CASSQGTAGETQYF.

This chain joins TRBV7-8 and TRBJ2-1, with 9 bases that match TRBD1. The CDR3 has 18 amino acids. Trimming cost V 6 bases and J 1 base; bases outside gene matches: 13. Germline CDR1 reads SGHVS; CDR2 reads FQNEAQ. In DNA form, the CDR3 reads TGTGCCAGCAGAAGGGACAGGGTAGTCAGTGGGTCCTACAATGAGCAGTTCTTC. Translated, it gives CASRRDRVVSGSYNEQFF.

About this clone: Distinct nucleotide sequences in the sample also encode this CDR3. This chain connects TRBV7-3 to TRBJ2-2; 13 nucleotides agree with TRBD2. This CDR3 contains 16 residues. V was pared by 5 bases and J by 4 bases, with 4 bases of the junction left unmatched. The germline gives CDR1 SGHTA, CDR2 FQGTGA. The CDR3 loop is CASSPLAGGGTGELFF. CDR3 nucleotides: TGTGCCAGCAGCCCACTAGCGGGAGGGGGCACCGGGGAGCTGTTTTTT.

The gene calls are TRBV5-1 and TRBJ2-7, with 10 bases aligning to TRBD2. The V gene end was trimmed by 3 bases and the J gene end by 5 bases; junction bases not matched to a gene: 8. Germline-derived CDR1 and CDR2 are SGHRS and YFSETQ. The CDR3 loop spans 15 amino acids. The CDR3 sequence: CASSSAGTSANEQYF. The CDR3 nucleotides read TGCGCCAGCAGCTCAGCCGGGACTAGCGCCAACGAGCAGTACTTC. Variable domain in full (rest from reference TRBV5-1 and TRBJ2-7): KAGVTQTPRYLIKTRGQQVTLSCSPISGHRSVSWYQQTPGQGLQFLFEYFSETQRNKGNFPGRFSGRQFSNSRSEMNVSTLELGDSALYLCASSSAGTSANEQYFGPGTRLTVT.

This chain uses TRBV5-4 with TRBJ2-3, with D possibly called TRBD1 or TRBD2 (5 bases each). The V gene lost 4 bases and the J gene lost 5 bases, with 17 bases spanning the gap. This CDR3 comprises 15 residues. The germline V gene has CDR1 SGHNT and CDR2 YYREEE (reference sequence). This CDR3 is CASSLSGPRGDTQYF. The CDR3 region has the DNA TGTGCCAGCAGCCTCTCGGGACCCCGGGGAGATACGCAGTATTTT. Full variable domain (rest looked up from reference TRBV5-4 and TRBJ2-3): ETGVTQSPTHLIKTRGQQVTLRCSSQSGHNTVSWYQQALGQGPQFIFQYYREEENGRGNFPPRFSGLQFPNYSSELNVNALELDDSALYLCASSLSGPRGDTQYFGPGTRLTVL.

The chain combines TRBV27 with TRBJ2-3; D gene uncertain. Trimming cost V 5 bases and J 4 bases, with 13 bases left between them. CDR3 length equals 14 residues. Germline V gene data show CDR1 as MNHEY and CDR2 as SMNVEV (reference sequence). Here the CDR3 reads CASSLTATPDTQYF. CDR3 in DNA: TGTGCCAGCAGTCTTACAGCGACACCAGATACGCAGTATTTT.

In this sample, this clone turned up a few times. The gene calls are TRBV2 and TRBJ1-1; 7 nucleotides line up with TRBD1. After removal of 7 bases from V and 0 bases from J, the junction contained 5 bases not matched to a gene. Germline CDR1 SNHLY, CDR2 FYNNEI. The CDR3 is 14 amino acids. For the CDR3, the DNA is TGTGCCAGCAAGCCTGACAGGGTGAACACTGAAGCTTTCTTT. Its protein product is CASKPDRVNTEAFF.

The V and J genes are TRBV28 and TRBJ2-3, with 11 bases fitting TRBD2. Germline lookup yields CDR1 MDHEN and CDR2 SYDVKM. V dropped 7 bases and J dropped 0; count of bases not matched to a gene: 12. The CDR3 consists of 18 residues. The CDR3 here is CASTPRLGLAASTDTQYF. The CDR3 region has the DNA TGTGCCAGCACACCCCGGTTGGGACTAGCGGCTAGCACAGATACGCAGTATTTT.

The chain carries TRBV6-5 and TRBJ1-2; maybe TRBD1 (5 bases). The V end lost 6 bases, the J end lost 0 bases, and 14 bases lay between the germline ends. Germline-derived CDR1 and CDR2 are MNHEY and SVGAGI. This CDR3 region has 15 residues. The DNA for the CDR3 is TGTGCCAGCAGGGAGCTGACAGCAGCTAACTATGGCTACACCTTC. Translated, it gives CASRELTAANYGYTF.

V is TRBV5-6 and J is TRBJ2-5, with 8 bases identical to TRBD1. Per the germline V gene, CDR1 is SGHDT and CDR2 is YYEEEE. This CDR3 has 16 residues. Germline trimming cut 4 bases from V and 3 bases from J; bases unmatched to any gene: 11. The CDR3 loop reads CASSQYRGFREETQYF. The DNA for the CDR3 is TGTGCCAGCAGCCAATACAGGGGGTTTAGGGAAGAGACCCAGTACTTC.

The chain has TRBV7-9 and TRBJ2-5, with 8 bases aligning to TRBD2. Germline loops: CDR1 SEHNR, CDR2 FQNEAQ (reference sequence). The CDR3 is made up of 17 amino acids. J gave up 2 bases and V 0 bases, and 8 bases lay outside the gene matches. CDR3 DNA sequence: TGTGCCAGCAGCTTAGCCCCCCCGGGGGGGGCACAAGAGACCCAGTACTTC. Residues: CASSLAPPGGAQETQYF.

V is TRBV5-1 and J is TRBJ2-7; maybe TRBD2 (6 bases). Trimming left V 0 bases short and J 1 base short, with 11 bases between. This CDR3 has 15 residues. Looked up from germline, CDR1 is SGHRS and CDR2 is YFSETQ. CDR3 sequence: CASSLGSGLSYEQYF. In DNA, the CDR3 is TGCGCCAGCAGCTTGGGGTCTGGACTATCCTACGAGCAGTACTTC.

This clone was detected only once. This rearrangement joins TRBV7-9 to TRBJ1-6; D is uncertain. Trimming stripped 5 bases from V and 7 bases from J, with 15 bases between. Germline CDR1 SEHNR, CDR2 FQNEAQ (reference sequence). The CDR3 covers 15 residues. The CDR3 protein is CASSRSDTGNSPLHF. CDR3 DNA: TGTGCCAGCAGCCGCAGCGACACGGGAAATTCACCCCTCCACTTT.

This chain connects TRBV28 to TRBJ2-7, with D possibly matching TRBD1 (6 bases). Between the trimmed V and J ends, which lost 7 bases and 4 bases, there was a span of 14 bases. This CDR3 comprises 13 residues. Germline CDR1 MDHEN, CDR2 SYDVKM. For the CDR3, the DNA is TGTGCCAGCATTAACAGGGTGGCTTACGAGCAGTACTTC. It specifies CASINRVAYEQYF.

This chain links TRBV18 with TRBJ1-4; D perhaps matches TRBD1 (5 bases). Trimming took 3 bases from V and 6 from J, leaving 20 bases between them. Germline V gene data show CDR1 as KGHSH and CDR2 as LQKENI. This CDR3 is built from 17 residues. The CDR3, as DNA: TGTGCCAGCTCACCTCGACAAGGAGGGACCTGGGATGAAAAACTGTTTTTT. Amino acid sequence: CASSPRQGGTWDEKLFF. Using reference TRBV18 and TRBJ1-4 for the parts outside the CDR3, the full variable domain is NAGVMQNPRHLVRRRGQEARLRCSPMKGHSHVYWYRQLPEEGLKFMVYLQKENIIDESGMPKERFSAEFPKEGPSILRIQQVVRGDSAAYFCASSPRQGGTWDEKLFFGSGTQLSVL.

This clone has only a few counts. The chain couples TRBV5-4 to TRBJ1-2, with unresolved D. V dropped 1 base and J dropped 4 bases, with 14 bases sitting between them. The V gene's germline CDR1 is SGHNT and CDR2 YYREEE (reference sequence). This CDR3 spans 15 amino acids. CDR3 nucleotide sequence: TGTGCCAGCAGCTTGATGGCACGCTTGTCCTATGGCTACACCTTC. Amino acid sequence: CASSLMARLSYGYTF. The full variable domain, with the rest looked up from reference TRBV5-4 and TRBJ1-2, is ETGVTQSPTHLIKTRGQQVTLRCSSQSGHNTVSWYQQALGQGPQFIFQYYREEENGRGNFPPRFSGLQFPNYSSELNVNALELDDSALYLCASSLMARLSYGYTFGSGTRLTVV.

Note on this clone: Other DNA sequences in this specimen translate into the identical CDR3. The chain employs TRBV7-9 and TRBJ2-7; 14 nucleotides agree with TRBD2. The CDR3 has 15 residues. V trimming: 3 bases; J trimming: 3 bases; junction bases outside the gene matches: 1. Germline V gives CDR1 SEHNR, CDR2 FQNEAQ (reference sequence). CDR3 residues: CASSLGLAGVYEQYF. CDR3 DNA sequence: TGTGCCAGCAGCTTGGGACTAGCGGGGGTCTACGAGCAGTACTTC.

This clone came up once. The gene calls are TRBV28 and TRBJ2-7; 9 positions match TRBD2. The CDR3 covers 14 residues. V shed 8 bases, J shed 3 bases, and the junction held 8 bases outside the gene matches. Looked up from germline, CDR1 is MDHEN and CDR2 is SYDVKM. The CDR3 spells CASRGGGRGYEQYF. In DNA form, the CDR3 reads TGTGCCAGCCGAGGAGGCGGGAGGGGCTACGAGCAGTACTTC.

The V and J genes are TRBV2 and TRBJ2-7; no clear D gene. Trimming removed 4 bases at V and 4 bases at J, with 11 bases between. Germline V gene data show CDR1 as SNHLY and CDR2 as FYNNEI. The length of the CDR3 is 13 residues. CDR3 amino acids: CASSGNLVYEQYF. CDR3 in DNA: TGTGCCAGCAGTGGAAACCTCGTATACGAGCAGTACTTC.

This clone was counted once. The V gene is TRBV27, the J gene TRBJ2-1; 7 bases fit TRBD2. Trimming took 2 bases from V and 2 from J; bases not matched to a gene: 6. This CDR3 region has 16 residues. Germline V CDR1 and CDR2: MNHEY, SMNVEV (reference sequence). For the CDR3, the DNA is TGTGCCAGCAGTTTAGCCTCAAGCGGGGCCTACAATGAGCAGTTCTTC. Amino acids: CASSLASSGAYNEQFF.